This T cell receptor beta chain was profiled in a study of blood T cell repertoires in COVID-19 (dated by TCRdb to the early 2020s). For the study in its entirety: Samples covering the acute and convalescent phases of COVID-19 were provided by collaborators in the United States, Italy and Spain. Subjects who had been exposed to COVID-19, were actively infected with it, or had recovered from it provided the deeply sampled blood TCRbeta repertoires that made up the dataset. The samples were drawn from two sources: the first 160 participants of the ongoing ImmuneRACE study, and over 1,000 subjects contributed by 6 global collaborators. HLA class I and class II types, where available, came from metadata supplied by the sample provider rather than from assay-based typing. The repertoires were released in a freely available public database intended as a resource for research on the immune response to SARS-CoV-2. A de-identified subject ID, COVID-19 status, age in years and sex were almost always included in the sample metadata. The prospective study material was composed of cDNA or gDNA derived from T cells, B-cell-depleted T cells, or PBMCs.

The CDR3 covers 14 residues, taking in both the cysteine and the phenylalanine. The sequence is cut down to CDR3 DNA, 42 bases in frame from base 1. For this chain, trimming is 3 bases at the V end and 7 bases at the J end, and the number of junction bases without a gene match is 7. In the germline V gene, CDR1 corresponds to SGHTA and CDR2 to FQGNSA. TCRbeta CDR3 regions were amplified from genomic DNA by means of the immunoSEQ Assay, a bias-controlled multiplex PCR. In the original analysis: The number of nucleated cells in each sample was estimated from the amplification of reference gene primers within the assay. To quantify the absolute abundance of each unique TCRbeta CDR3 rearrangement, sequence reads were collapsed and filtered. For each sample, productive Simpson clonality was calculated as the square root of Simpson's diversity index over productive rearrangements. The table was pulled from immuneACCESS by TCRdb, which kept in-frame rearrangements only. Such tables lose some clones; where checked, under half of the loss comes from unresolved V genes, and the rest has no known cause. That table is the source of V, J and clone size, and D and trimming were worked out from the DNA. The sample contains around 220,000 clones, about 80% of them found a single time. Roughly 7.6% of the sample comes from the top ten.

In Seattle, one collaborating source enrolled patients while the infection was active and tracked those patients longitudinally over the course of disease. Collaborating institutions collected whole blood in K2EDTA tubes following their own protocols. For TCRbeta analysis, collaborators shipped samples as frozen whole blood, isolated PBMCs, or DNA extracted from either of those sample types. This clone was detected ten times or more. The specificity of this receptor is unknown. It has no much larger one-base neighbor in the sample; base qualities were not kept. Study-level results and caveats: The amount of clinical and demographic metadata varied by source and participant and was provided uncurated.

Sequencing was performed on peripheral blood. This clonotype was obtained from a woman of 80 years or more with COVID-19, enrolled during active disease. The chain is encoded by TRBV7-2 joined to TRBJ2-7; TRBD2 lines up with 9 middle nucleotides. The encoded CDR3 is CASSFSGSGEEQYF. The bases are TGTGCCAGCAGCTTTAGCGGGAGCGGAGAGGAGCAGTACTTC.